Given below is one T cell receptor (beta chain) in context. TCRdb re-called the PCR reads with MiXCR. The sample lists 25,000 to 35,000 clones, about 32% occurring once. The data were obtained in a study of metastatic and nonmetastatic thyroid tumors. The overall study: Thyroid patients, malignant and benign, had repertoires compared across blood and tumor or nodule tissue.

Nobody among the patients had been given any treatment before thyroid surgery. This CDR3 has 17 residues. Germline V gene data show CDR1 as SGHRS and CDR2 as YFSETQ. With 0 bases clipped from V and 2 bases from J, the junction kept 9 bases outside the gene matches. This receptor was identified in a female donor with papillary thyroid cancer or a benign thyroid nodule (not recorded which). Some clones in this sample may be carry-over from other donors' samples. What was sequenced was blood. The genes are TRBV5-1 and TRBJ2-5; 8 bases match TRBD1. This CDR3 is CASSLGAGQGLQETQYF. The CDR3 DNA follows: TGCGCCAGCAGCTTGGGAGCCGGACAGGGATTACAAGAGACCCAGTACTTC. Filled out from reference TRBV5-1 and TRBJ2-5, the complete variable domain reads KAGVTQTPRYLIKTRGQQVTLSCSPISGHRSVSWYQQTPGQGLQFLFEYFSETQRNKGNFPGRFSGRQFSNSRSEMNVSTLELGDSALYLCASSLGAGQGLQETQYFGPGTRLLVL.